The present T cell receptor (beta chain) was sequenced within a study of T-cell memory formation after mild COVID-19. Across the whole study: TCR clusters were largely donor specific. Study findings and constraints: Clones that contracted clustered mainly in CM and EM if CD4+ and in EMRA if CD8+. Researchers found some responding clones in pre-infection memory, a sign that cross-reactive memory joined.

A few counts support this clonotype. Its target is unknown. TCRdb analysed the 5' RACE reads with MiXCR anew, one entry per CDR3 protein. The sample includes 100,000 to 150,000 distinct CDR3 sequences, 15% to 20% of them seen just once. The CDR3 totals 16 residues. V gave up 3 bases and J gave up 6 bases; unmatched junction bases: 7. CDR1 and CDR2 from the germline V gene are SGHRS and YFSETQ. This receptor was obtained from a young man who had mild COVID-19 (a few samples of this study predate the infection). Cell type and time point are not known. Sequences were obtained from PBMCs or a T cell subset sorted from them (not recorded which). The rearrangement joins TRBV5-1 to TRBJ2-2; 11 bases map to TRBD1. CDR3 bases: TGCGCCAGCAGCTCCGGGACAGGGGGATCCGCCGGGGAGCTGTTTTTT. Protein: CASSSGTGGSAGELFF.